This entry lists 24 T cell receptor beta chains sequenced from one sample in a study of cytomegalovirus exposure and HLA in healthy donors. PCR employed 60 Vbeta and 13 Jbeta primers. This table comes from immunoSEQ multiplex PCR, and its TCRdb copy is limited to in-frame clones, with some not included. The profile shows 100,000 or so clones, about 77% of them singletons. The sample comprised PBMCs. These receptors originate from a woman younger than 35 in good health and CMV-seropositive.

This chain links TRBV4-2 with TRBJ2-7, with 11 bases matching TRBD2. Germline CDR1 LGHNA, CDR2 YNFKEQ. The CDR3 is 16 amino acids. V dropped 0 bases and J dropped 3; count of bases not matched to a gene: 4. The CDR3 DNA reads TGTGCCAGCAGCCAAGATGGGACTAGCGGCGACTACGAGCAGTACTTC. This translates into CASSQDGTSGDYEQYF.

The chain links TRBV6-5 to TRBJ2-5, with 7 bases identical to TRBD2. J gave up 0 bases and V 8 bases, and 3 bases lay outside the gene matches. The CDR3 totals 13 residues. The V gene's germline CDR1 is MNHEY and CDR2 SVGAGI. This chain's CDR3 is CASQRGDQETQYF. CDR3 DNA: TGTGCCAGCCAACGGGGGGACCAAGAGACCCAGTACTTC.

This chain connects TRBV27 to TRBJ2-2, with 11 nucleotides matching TRBD2. Germline trimming cut 0 bases from V and 4 bases from J; bases unmatched to any gene: 7. The CDR3 has 18 residues. Germline V gene sequence: CDR1 MNHEY, CDR2 SMNVEV (reference sequence). The CDR3 DNA reads TGTGCCAGCAGTTTATCTTTAGCGGGAGGGCCAGGCACCGGGGAGCTGTTTTTT. Encoded protein: CASSLSLAGGPGTGELFF.

V usage is TRBV6-5 and J usage is TRBJ2-5; D might be TRBD1 (6 bases). The V and J ends lost 6 bases and 5 bases respectively, with 7 bases between them. CDR1 MNHEY and CDR2 SVGAGI come from the germline V gene. The CDR3 is 11 residues long. CDR3 loop: CASRTGETQYF. DNA for the CDR3: TGTGCCAGCAGAACAGGGGAGACCCAGTACTTC.

This rearrangement joins TRBV2 to TRBJ2-7, with D maybe TRBD1 (6 bases). CDR1 SNHLY and CDR2 FYNNEI come from the germline V gene. This CDR3 has 12 residues. V lost 6 bases and J 1 base, leaving 7 bases between the germline ends. The CDR3 region is CASSRGSYEQYF. DNA of the CDR3: TGTGCCAGCAGCAGGGGTTCCTACGAGCAGTACTTC. Full variable domain (remainder filled in from reference TRBV2 and TRBJ2-7): EPEVTQTPSHQVTQMGQEVILRCVPISNHLYFYWYRQILGQKVEFLVSFYNNEISEKSEIFDDQFSVERPDGSNFTLKIRSTKLEDSAMYFCASSRGSYEQYFGPGTRLTVT.

This chain uses TRBV15 with TRBJ2-7; the match to TRBD1 covers 8 bases. The CDR3 runs 16 residues. V lost 1 base, J lost 5 bases, and 10 bases stayed unmatched. Germline V gene data show CDR1 as LNHNV and CDR2 as YYDKDF (reference sequence). The CDR3 DNA follows: TGTGCCACCAGCAGAGGGATTGGACAGGGAGCCCACGAGCAGTACTTC. Protein: CATSRGIGQGAHEQYF.

J is TRBJ1-5 and V is TRBV7-8; weak D call: TRBD1 (5 bases). CDR1 and CDR2 from the germline V gene are SGHVS and FQNEAQ. V lost 2 bases and J lost 1, with 9 bases in between. The CDR3 covers 15 residues. CDR3 amino acids: CASSLRRVSNQPQHF. CDR3 coding DNA: TGTGCCAGCAGCTTACGCAGGGTGAGCAATCAGCCCCAGCATTTT.

This clone is a singleton in its sample. The V and J genes are TRBV30 and TRBJ2-5; no firm D call. CDR1 and CDR2 from the germline V gene are GTSNPN and SVGIG (reference sequence). The V end lost 3 bases, the J end lost 2 bases, and 7 bases lay between the germline ends. CDR3 length: 12 residues. CDR3 sequence reads: CAWRLAQETQYF. As DNA, the CDR3 is TGTGCCTGGAGGTTGGCTCAAGAGACCCAGTACTTC. Together with reference TRBV30 and TRBJ2-5, the CDR3 gives the full variable domain: SQTIHQWPATLVQPVGSPLSLECTVEGTSNPNLYWYRQAAGRGLQLLFYSVGIGQISSEVPQNLSASRPQDRQFILSSKKLLLSDSGFYLCAWRLAQETQYFGPGTRLLVL.

The V and J genes are TRBV30 and TRBJ2-4, with TRBD2 identical over 12 bases. The CDR3 is made up of 15 amino acids. V was pared by 3 bases and J by 13 bases, with 13 bases of the junction left unmatched. The germline V gene has CDR1 GTSNPN and CDR2 SVGIG (reference sequence). CDR3: CAWRPWRLAGGKQYF. As DNA, the CDR3 is TGTGCCTGGAGACCTTGGAGGCTAGCGGGAGGGAAACAGTACTTC.

The chain employs TRBV19 and TRBJ2-7; D possibly corresponds to TRBD2 (6 bases). Trimming shortened V by 5 bases and J by 1 base, and 15 bases separated the two germline ends. The germline gives CDR1 LNHDA, CDR2 SQIVND (reference sequence). This CDR3 is built from 15 residues. DNA for the CDR3: TGTGCCAGTAGTCTCCGACTAGTTGGGTCCTACGAGCAGTACTTC. Translation gives CASSLRLVGSYEQYF.

This clone appeared once. The gene calls are TRBV21-1 and TRBJ2-1; the DNA was not compared with TRBD1, the D call given in the table. TRBV21-1 is a listed pseudogene. The length of the CDR3 is 14 residues. CDR3 sequence: CASSYRDRHNEQFF. Written as DNA, the CDR3 is TGTGCCAGCAGCTACCGGGACAGACACAATGAGCAGTTCTTC.

This chain joins TRBV7-3 and TRBJ2-1; D call uncertain. The V and J ends lost 5 bases and 8 bases respectively, with 10 bases between them. CDR1 is SGHTA and CDR2 is FQGTGA in the germline V gene. The CDR3 spans 12 residues. The CDR3 loop is CASSPYGDEQFF. The DNA of the CDR3 is TGTGCCAGCAGCCCGTACGGAGATGAGCAGTTCTTC.

The J gene is TRBJ2-7, the V gene TRBV6-5; a weak D match, TRBD2 (6 bases). Trimming cost V 0 bases and J 4 bases, with 10 bases left between them. CDR3 length equals 14 residues. Germline V gene lookup returns CDR1 MNHEY and CDR2 SVGAGI. The CDR3 nucleotides read TGTGCCAGCAGTTACTCGAGGAGGGGTTACGAGCAGTACTTC. As protein: CASSYSRRGYEQYF.

The V and J genes are TRBV6-4 and TRBJ2-3; 8 nucleotides align to TRBD1. V trimming: 5 bases; J trimming: 5 bases; junction bases outside the gene matches: 6. CDR3 length: 14 amino acids. The germline V gene has CDR1 MRHNA and CDR2 SNTAGT. CDR3 amino acids: CASSPGGAGDTQYF. DNA of the CDR3: TGTGCCAGCAGTCCAGGGGGCGCGGGAGATACGCAGTATTTT.

The chain uses TRBV28 and TRBJ2-1; D gene ambiguous. The CDR3 consists of 13 residues. V lost 7 bases and J 5 bases, leaving 12 bases between the germline ends. Germline V gene data show CDR1 as MDHEN and CDR2 as SYDVKM. The CDR3 sequence: CASMAERHNEQFF. The CDR3 nucleotides read TGTGCCAGCATGGCGGAGCGTCACAATGAGCAGTTCTTC.

This clone was seen only once. Relative to the germline gene, one junction end is altered; a read error may explain this. The gene calls are TRBV6-6 and TRBJ1-4; D unresolved. The CDR3 totals 15 residues. Germline CDR1 is MNHNY and CDR2 is SVGAGI (reference sequence). Here the CDR3 reads CASSYSTVGSEGLFF. CDR3 in DNA: TGTGCCAGCAGCTACTCGACCGTGGGCTCGGAGGGACTGTTTTTT.

This clone was seen a few times. This chain uses TRBV7-9 with TRBJ2-7, with 7 bases that match TRBD2. The V segment lost 4 bases and the J segment 4 bases; nucleotides outside the gene matches: 7. Germline V gives CDR1 SEHNR, CDR2 FQNEAQ (reference sequence). The CDR3 runs 14 residues. CDR3 DNA: TGTGCCAGCAGCTCATCGAGGGAGGGATACGAGCAGTACTTC. This gives the protein CASSSSREGYEQYF.

The chain combines TRBV2 with TRBJ2-7; D unclear. The CDR3 runs to 12 residues. V lost 5 bases and J lost 7, with 12 bases in between. CDR1 is SNHLY and CDR2 is FYNNEI in the germline V gene. In nucleotides, the CDR3 is TGTGCCAGCAGTCCTCAAGCCTCGGAGCAGTACTTC. It codes for CASSPQASEQYF.

V usage is TRBV7-9 and J usage is TRBJ2-1; 7 bases are a match to TRBD2. CDR1 is SEHNR and CDR2 is FQNEAQ in the germline V gene (reference sequence). The CDR3 extends over 15 amino acids. J lost 0 bases, V lost 10 bases, and 9 bases had no gene match. CDR3 nucleotides: TGTGCCACCCTCCCCGGGACTAACTCCTACAATGAGCAGTTCTTC. Translating it yields CATLPGTNSYNEQFF. Variable domain in full (rest from reference TRBV7-9 and TRBJ2-1): DTGVSQNPRHKITKRGQNVTFRCDPISEHNRLYWYRQTLGQGPEFLTYFQNEAQLEKSRLLSDRFSAERPKGSFSTLEIQRTEQGDSAMYLCATLPGTNSYNEQFFGPGTRLTVL.

This clone was counted a few times. CDR3 bases: TGTGCTAGTGGCCGCGGACAGGGGGAGGCCGGGGAGCTGTTTTTT. This gives the protein CASGRGQGEAGELFF. This chain links TRBV12-5 with TRBJ2-2; 10 bases agree with TRBD1. This CDR3 is built from 15 residues. V lost 6 bases to trimming and J lost 6 bases; unmatched junction nucleotides: 7. The germline V gene has CDR1 LGHNT and CDR2 FRNRAP.

The V and J genes are TRBV18 and TRBJ2-5; D remains unclear. This CDR3 has 13 residues. Per the germline V gene, CDR1 is KGHSH and CDR2 is LQKENI. V gave up 3 bases and J gave up 8 bases, with 13 bases separating them. The CDR3 loop is CASSPGYQGTQYF. The CDR3 DNA is TGTGCCAGCTCACCGGGCTACCAAGGAACCCAGTACTTC.

The chain is built from TRBV29-1 and TRBJ1-5; the D is unclear. The CDR3 is made up of 13 amino acids. Between the trimmed V and J ends, which lost 3 bases and 6 bases, there was a span of 12 bases. Germline V gene data show CDR1 as SQVTM and CDR2 as ANQGSEA. The CDR3 region is CSVEATPGQPQHF. The CDR3 nucleotides are TGCAGCGTTGAGGCTACACCGGGTCAGCCCCAGCATTTT.

This sequence joins TRBV5-4 and TRBJ2-1, with 11 bases that match TRBD2. CDR3 length equals 15 residues. The V gene's germline CDR1 is SGHNT and CDR2 YYREEE (reference sequence). The trim removed 5 bases at V and 9 bases at J, leaving 10 bases unmatched. Here the CDR3 DNA reads TGTGCCAGCAGTGAGGGGCTAGCGGGGGGAAGTGAGCAGTTCTTC. Translation gives CASSEGLAGGSEQFF.

CDR3 sequence: CASSRTVGGNTIYF. DNA for the CDR3: TGTGCCAGCAGCCGGACAGTGGGGGGAAACACCATATATTTT. The genes are TRBV5-8 and TRBJ1-3, with D maybe TRBD1 (6 bases). The CDR3 sequence is 14 residues long. Germline V CDR1 and CDR2: SGHTS, YDEGEE. Trimming left V 4 bases short and J 4 bases short, with 12 bases between.